Below are 9 T cell receptor beta chains sequenced from a single sample in a study of blood T cells in healthy people across ages. The authors ran a second PCR of about 7 to 11 cycles using a sample-barcoded 5' primer and a J-beta primer mix. Each CDR3 protein is one row after TCRdb ran MiXCR on the 5' RACE reads. The table shows 700,000 to 900,000 distinct CDR3 sequences, with more than 25% occurring only once. These data were also filed under a second study, of T cells of mothers and their children.

Source material: blood. The receptor source for this set is a boy younger than 18 in good health.

This clonotype was seen more than once but under ten times. This chain joins TRBV20-1 and TRBJ2-1, with D maybe TRBD2 (5 bases). Trimming stripped 6 bases from V and 2 bases from J, with 17 bases between. This CDR3 contains 15 residues. Per the germline V gene, CDR1 is DFQATT and CDR2 is SNEGSKA (reference sequence). CDR3 nucleotides: TGCAGTGCACGGCGGGCCGGATACACCTACAATGAGCAGTTCTTC. Protein product: CSARRAGYTYNEQFF.

CDR3 loop: CASSRRSVGGGTTDTQYF. The CDR3 DNA reads as TGCGCCAGCAGCCGGAGGAGCGTGGGGGGGGGCACCACAGATACGCAGTATTTT. The rearrangement uses TRBV5-1 and TRBJ2-3; D is perhaps TRBD2 (7 bases). Germline V lookup: CDR1 SGHRS, CDR2 YFSETQ. Trimming stripped 4 bases from V and 2 bases from J, with 23 bases between. The CDR3 spans 18 residues.

The CDR3 coding sequence is TGCGCCAGCAGCCAAGATTTTACCGAGTTCACAGATACGCAGTATTTT. Its protein product is CASSQDFTEFTDTQYF. The rearrangement uses TRBV4-1 and TRBJ2-3, with unresolved D. CDR3 size: 16 residues. Germline CDR1 and CDR2: MGHRA and YSYEKL. The V gene lost 0 bases and the J gene lost 2 bases, with 12 bases spanning the gap.

This clonotype was observed a few times. The rearrangement uses TRBV7-3 and TRBJ2-7, with D hard to call. The V and J ends lost 2 bases and 0 bases respectively, with 8 bases between them. Germline V CDR1 and CDR2: SGHTA, FQGTGA. The CDR3 runs to 14 residues. This CDR3 reads CASSLSSNSYEQYF. For the CDR3, the DNA is TGTGCCAGCAGCTTATCCAGTAACTCCTACGAGCAGTACTTC.

The V and J genes are TRBV13 and TRBJ2-1; possibly TRBD1 for D (6 bases). This CDR3 contains 16 residues. V gave up 2 bases and J gave up 3 bases, with 14 bases separating them. The germline CDR1 and CDR2 sequences are PRHDT and FYEKMQ (reference sequence). The CDR3 region has the DNA TGTGCCAGCAGCTTAACCAACGGGACAAACTACAATGAGCAGTTCTTC. It encodes CASSLTNGTNYNEQFF.

This clonotype was counted a few times. J is TRBJ2-6 and V is TRBV29-1; D is uncertain. Germline CDR1 reads SQVTM; CDR2 reads ANQGSEA. The CDR3 extends over 15 amino acids. Trimming cost V 4 bases and J 0 bases, with 10 bases left between them. In nucleotides, the CDR3 is TGCAGCGTTGTTGGCGGAAGCTCTGGGGCCAACGTCCTGACTTTC. This sequence encodes CSVVGGSSGANVLTF.

This clonotype was seen only a few times. The rearrangement uses TRBV27 and TRBJ2-3; D is undetermined. CDR1 MNHEY and CDR2 SMNVEV come from the germline V gene (reference sequence). V lost 3 bases and J 1 base, leaving 8 bases between the germline ends. This CDR3 region has 14 residues. CDR3 nucleotides: TGTGCCAGCAGTTTCGGACGGCGCACAGATACGCAGTATTTT. It codes for CASSFGRRTDTQYF.

This clonotype was picked up a small number of times. The chain is built from TRBV6-5 and TRBJ2-4; D unclear. The CDR3 is 16 amino acids. V shed 3 bases and J shed 1 base, with 13 bases lying between them. CDR1 and CDR2 (germline): MNHEY, SVGAGI. The CDR3 sequence is CASSYGSLRAKNIQYF. In DNA form, the CDR3 reads TGTGCCAGCAGTTATGGCAGCCTGAGGGCCAAAAACATTCAGTACTTC.

This chain links TRBV18 with TRBJ2-1, with D hard to call. The CDR3 spans 16 residues. Trimming pared 2 bases from V and 2 bases from J, leaving 13 bases between. Germline V CDR1 and CDR2: KGHSH, LQKENI. CDR3 sequence: CASSPGSWSTYNEQFF. CDR3 nucleotides: TGTGCCAGCTCACCAGGAAGTTGGTCTACCTACAATGAGCAGTTCTTC. Using reference TRBV18 and TRBJ2-1 for the parts outside the CDR3, the full variable domain is NAGVMQNPRHLVRRRGQEARLRCSPMKGHSHVYWYRQLPEEGLKFMVYLQKENIIDESGMPKERFSAEFPKEGPSILRIQQVVRGDSAAYFCASSPGSWSTYNEQFFGPGTRLTVL.